This T cell receptor (beta chain) was sequenced during a study of blood T cell repertoires in COVID-19. Whole-study context: Spain, Italy and the United States supplied samples that represented acute and convalescent COVID-19.

Using immunoSEQ multiplex PCR, the repertoire was profiled, and TCRdb retains in-frame clones only, with some absent. The sample lists some 460,000 clones, 87% occurring once. This CDR3 comprises 17 residues. The V gene lost 2 bases and the J gene lost 2 bases, with 17 bases spanning the gap. Germline values: CDR1 SEHNR, CDR2 FQNEAQ (reference sequence). Sequencing input: PBMCs or T cells enriched from blood (not recorded which). The source is a woman aged 18 to 35 with acute COVID-19. The chain is built from TRBV7-9 and TRBJ2-3, with unresolved D. The CDR3 nucleotides are TGTGCCAGCAGCTTACCTATAGAACACGGAGACACAGATACGCAGTATTTT. It is translated as CASSLPIEHGDTDTQYF. Looking up the rest from reference TRBV7-9 and TRBJ2-3 gives the full variable domain: DTGVSQNPRHKITKRGQNVTFRCDPISEHNRLYWYRQTLGQGPEFLTYFQNEAQLEKSRLLSDRFSAERPKGSFSTLEIQRTEQGDSAMYLCASSLPIEHGDTDTQYFGPGTRLTVL.